This TCR beta chain was profiled in a study of T cell responses to AZD1222 COVID-19 vaccine. In regard to this clone: Its antigen is not identified.

Overall study results and limits: All repertoire sampling was performed exclusively after the peak T cell response. Spike was spanned by vaccine-associated CD4 TCRs, which were dominant at 160-218 and 743-854.

Trimming cost V 6 bases and J 0 bases; bases outside gene matches: 7. Germline assignment: CDR1 LNHDA and CDR2 SQIVND (reference sequence). This CDR3 has 16 amino acids. The repertoire was sequenced with immunoSEQ multiplex PCR; TCRdb's copy has only in-frame clones and lacks some. The data contain about 96,000 clones, 80% to 90% of them singletons. This sample comprised peripheral blood, obtained on day 0 of AZD1222 vaccination. This clonotype was sampled from an adult in good health. The chain has TRBV19 and TRBJ1-3; TRBD1 matches at 8 bases. CDR3 nucleotide sequence: TGTGCCAGTAGGTCCGGGACAGGAGACTCTGGAAACACCATATATTTT. Residues: CASRSGTGDSGNTIYF.